These T cell receptor beta chains were read from a single sample in a study of blood T cell repertoires in COVID-19. Libraries were prepared by immunoSEQ multiplex PCR; TCRdb keeps only in-frame clonotypes and omits some of them. The table has about 170,000 clones, about nine tenths seen once; the top ten hold approximately 1.4%. The sequencing input was peripheral blood. The receptor set was obtained from a woman aged 50 to 60 with acute or convalescent COVID-19. Both conserved end residues are trimmed from each CDR3.

v_gene,j_gene,CDR3aa
TRBV11-2,TRBJ2-1,ASSLEGLAGQF
TRBV7-6,TRBJ2-2,ASSARGGFTGELF
TRBV7-9,TRBJ2-3,ASSLGGAGQY
TRBV12-5,TRBJ1-1,ASGRGDGTEAF
TRBV5-1,TRBJ2-7,ASSLARTGNHEQY
TRBV9,TRBJ2-7,ASSVGGEQY
TRBV27,TRBJ2-3,ASSLSIIAGGTDTQY
TRBV12-3/TRBV12-4,TRBJ1-4,ASSLQVNEKLF
TRBV5-1,TRBJ2-7,ASSTNREGDEQY
TRBV5-4,TRBJ1-1,ASSVPGQGGLNTEAF
TRBV7-9,TRBJ2-7,ASSSMGRGSGEQY
TRBV5-1,TRBJ1-1,ASSTRQGRGTEAF
TRBV2,TRBJ1-6,ASSRAVMAGIYNSPLH
TRBV4-2,TRBJ1-2,ASSQPGGGNYGYT
TRBV7-9,TRBJ2-5,ASSSSGGKETQY
TRBV7-2,TRBJ1-6,ASSLALTGQSPLH
TRBV7-9,TRBJ2-5,ASSPLAGGVETQY
TRBV29-1,TRBJ2-1,SVEQGGNEQF
TRBV10-1,TRBJ2-7,ASSEAGGPGYEQY
TRBV19,TRBJ2-5,ASSQGLAGWETQY
TRBV20-1,TRBJ1-2,SASLQNYGYT
TRBV6-6,TRBJ1-5,YEPLNQPQH
TRBV4-3,TRBJ1-4,ASSQDRAPGVGEKLF
TRBV6-5,TRBJ1-2,ASTREGARVSGYT
TRBV7-2,TRBJ1-2,ASSGSQGTGVGDGYT
TRBV6-6,TRBJ1-5,ASSYQWGDSNQPQH
TRBV13,TRBJ2-2,ASSSSPVNTGELF